This T cell receptor beta chain was sequenced during a study of cytomegalovirus exposure and HLA in healthy donors. The study, taken as a whole, reports: Sequencing probably produced one cluster of sequence variants that were highly shared.

It was with 60 Vbeta and 13 Jbeta primers that the PCR ran. Assay used: immunoSEQ multiplex PCR; TCRdb lists only in-frame clones, some missing. The sample yields 180,000 or so clones, about 80% seen once. The CDR3 has 15 residues. Germline-derived CDR1 and CDR2 are PRHDT and FYEKMQ (reference sequence). V dropped 5 bases and J dropped 3 bases, with 16 bases sitting between them. Remarks on this clone: Its antigen is not identified.

This receptor was obtained from a man aged 40-49 years in good health and CMV-seronegative. The chain combines TRBV13 with TRBJ1-1; weak D call: TRBD1 (6 bases). The specimen was PBMCs. CDR3: CASSLVTRQDTEAFF. CDR3 bases: TGTGCCAGCAGCCTAGTAACAAGACAGGACACTGAAGCTTTCTTT.